This T cell receptor beta chain is from a study of T cell responses to AZD1222 COVID-19 vaccine. Produced via immunoSEQ multiplex PCR; TCRdb's table is partial and in-frame only. The sample includes about 130,000 clones, over 90% of them seen just once. As regards this clone: Its target is unknown.

Points from the study as a whole: The donors showed a predominance of white British ancestry and of females, with possible underestimation of clonal diversity.

Losses at the gene ends were 2 bases for V and 8 bases for J; bases not matched to a gene: 3. Germline V lookup: CDR1 MNHEY, CDR2 SVGAGI. The CDR3 extends over 14 amino acids. The chain combines TRBV6-5 with TRBJ1-3; 10 bases map to TRBD1. Sequencing used peripheral blood, obtained on day 0 of AZD1222 vaccination. This receptor was identified in an adult in good health. The CDR3 loop reads CASSYDRGQDTIYF. The CDR3 DNA sequence: TGTGCCAGCAGTTACGACAGGGGGCAGGACACCATATATTTT.